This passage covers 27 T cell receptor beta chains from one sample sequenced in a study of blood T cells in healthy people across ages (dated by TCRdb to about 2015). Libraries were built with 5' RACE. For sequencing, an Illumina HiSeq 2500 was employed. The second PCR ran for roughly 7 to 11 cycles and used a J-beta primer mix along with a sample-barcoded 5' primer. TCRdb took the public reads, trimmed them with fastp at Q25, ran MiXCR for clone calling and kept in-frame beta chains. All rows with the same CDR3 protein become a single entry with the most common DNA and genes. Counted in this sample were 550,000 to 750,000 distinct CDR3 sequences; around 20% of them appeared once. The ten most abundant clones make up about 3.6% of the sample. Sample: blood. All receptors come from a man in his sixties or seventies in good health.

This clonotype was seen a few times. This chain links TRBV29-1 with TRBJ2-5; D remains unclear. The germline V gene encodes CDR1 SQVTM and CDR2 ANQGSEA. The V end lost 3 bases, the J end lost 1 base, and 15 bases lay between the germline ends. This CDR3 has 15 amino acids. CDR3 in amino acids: CSVDDGTNFQETQYF. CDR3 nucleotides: TGCAGCGTTGATGATGGCACGAATTTCCAAGAGACCCAGTACTTC.

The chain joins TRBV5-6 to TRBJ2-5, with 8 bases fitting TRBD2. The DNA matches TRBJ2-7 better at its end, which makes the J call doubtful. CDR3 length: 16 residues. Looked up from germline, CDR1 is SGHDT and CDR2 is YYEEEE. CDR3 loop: CASSLEWREASYEQYF. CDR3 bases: TGTGCCAGCAGCTTGGAGTGGCGGGAGGCCTCCTACGAGCAGTACTTC.

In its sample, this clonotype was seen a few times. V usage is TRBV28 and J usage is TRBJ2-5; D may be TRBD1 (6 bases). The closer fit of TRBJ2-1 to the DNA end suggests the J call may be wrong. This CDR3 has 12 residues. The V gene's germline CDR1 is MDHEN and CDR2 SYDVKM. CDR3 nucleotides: TGTGCCACCTTAGGCAGGGGCCATGAGCAGTTCTTC. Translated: CATLGRGHEQFF.

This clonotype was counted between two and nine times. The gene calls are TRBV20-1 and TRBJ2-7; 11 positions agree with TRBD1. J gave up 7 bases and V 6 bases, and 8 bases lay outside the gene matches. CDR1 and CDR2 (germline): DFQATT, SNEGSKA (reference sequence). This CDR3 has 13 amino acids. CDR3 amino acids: CSAGRDRGEEQYF. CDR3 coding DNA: TGCAGTGCCGGGAGGGACAGGGGGGAAGAGCAGTACTTC.

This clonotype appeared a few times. CDR3 bases: TGCGCCAGCAGCTTTGCTAGCGACGAGCAGTACTTC. Encoded protein: CASSFASDEQYF. This chain uses TRBV5-1 with TRBJ2-5, with TRBD2 as a possible D gene (6 bases). The DNA end lines up better with TRBJ2-7; the J call may be wrong. The CDR3 runs 12 residues. Germline V CDR1 and CDR2: SGHRS, YFSETQ.

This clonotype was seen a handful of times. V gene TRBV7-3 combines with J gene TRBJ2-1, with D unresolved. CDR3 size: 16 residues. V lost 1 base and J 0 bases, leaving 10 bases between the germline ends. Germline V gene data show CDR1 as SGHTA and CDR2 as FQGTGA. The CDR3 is CASSLKGGSSYNEQFF. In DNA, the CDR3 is TGTGCCAGCAGCTTAAAAGGCGGCAGCTCCTACAATGAGCAGTTCTTC. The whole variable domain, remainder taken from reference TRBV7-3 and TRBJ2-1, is GAGVSQTPSNKVTEKGKYVELRCDPISGHTALYWYRQSLGQGPEFLIYFQGTGAADDSGLPNDRFFAVRPEGSVSTLKIQRTERGDSAVYLCASSLKGGSSYNEQFFGPGTRLTVL.

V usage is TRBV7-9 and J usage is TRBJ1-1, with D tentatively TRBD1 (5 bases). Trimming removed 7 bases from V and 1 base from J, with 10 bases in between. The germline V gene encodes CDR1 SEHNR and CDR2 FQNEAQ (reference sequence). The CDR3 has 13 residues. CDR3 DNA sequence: TGTGCCAGCAAATGGGACGGGAACACTGAAGCTTTCTTT. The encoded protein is CASKWDGNTEAFF.

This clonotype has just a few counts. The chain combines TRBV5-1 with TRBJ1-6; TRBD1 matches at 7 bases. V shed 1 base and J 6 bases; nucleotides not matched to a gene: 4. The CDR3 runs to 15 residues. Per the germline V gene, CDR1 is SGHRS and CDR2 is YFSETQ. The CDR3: CASSLSGGGNSPLHF. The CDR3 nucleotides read TGCGCCAGCAGCTTGTCAGGGGGGGGTAATTCACCCCTCCACTTT.

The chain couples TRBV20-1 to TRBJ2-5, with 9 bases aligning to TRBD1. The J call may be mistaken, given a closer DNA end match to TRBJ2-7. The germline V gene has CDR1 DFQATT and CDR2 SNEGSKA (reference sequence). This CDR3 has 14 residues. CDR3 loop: CSAKTGTGTYEQYF. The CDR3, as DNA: TGCAGTGCCAAGACCGGGACAGGGACCTACGAGCAGTACTTC.

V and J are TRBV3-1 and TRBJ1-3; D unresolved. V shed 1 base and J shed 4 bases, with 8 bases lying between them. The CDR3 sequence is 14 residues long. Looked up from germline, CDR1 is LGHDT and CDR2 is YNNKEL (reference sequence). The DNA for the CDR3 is TGTGCCAGCAGCCAAGGTTCGGCCGGAAACACCATATATTTT. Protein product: CASSQGSAGNTIYF.

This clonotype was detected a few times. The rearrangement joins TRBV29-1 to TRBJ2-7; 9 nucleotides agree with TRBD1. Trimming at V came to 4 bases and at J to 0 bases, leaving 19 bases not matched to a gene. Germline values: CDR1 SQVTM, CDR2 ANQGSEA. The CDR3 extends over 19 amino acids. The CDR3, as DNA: TGCAGCGTTGGAAGGAGGGGGGACAGGGCCCGTTTGGGCTCCTACGAGCAGTACTTC. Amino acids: CSVGRRGDRARLGSYEQYF.

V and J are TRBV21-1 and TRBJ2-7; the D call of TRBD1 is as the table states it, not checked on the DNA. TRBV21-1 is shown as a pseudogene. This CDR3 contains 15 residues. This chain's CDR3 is CASTSLGTVSYEQYF. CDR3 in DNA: TGTGCCAGCACCAGCCTGGGGACAGTTTCCTACGAGCAGTACTTC.

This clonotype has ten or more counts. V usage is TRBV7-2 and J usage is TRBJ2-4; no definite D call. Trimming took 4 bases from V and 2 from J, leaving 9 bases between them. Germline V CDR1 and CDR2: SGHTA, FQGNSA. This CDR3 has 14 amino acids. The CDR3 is CASSYGITKNIQYF. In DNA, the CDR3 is TGTGCCAGCAGCTATGGGATAACCAAAAACATTCAGTACTTC.

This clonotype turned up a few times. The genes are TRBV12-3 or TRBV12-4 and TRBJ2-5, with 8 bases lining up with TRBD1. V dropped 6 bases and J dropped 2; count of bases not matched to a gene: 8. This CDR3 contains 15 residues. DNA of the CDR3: TGTGCCAGCAGAAACAGGGGGTGGGGACAAGAGACCCAGTACTTC. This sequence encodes CASRNRGWGQETQYF.

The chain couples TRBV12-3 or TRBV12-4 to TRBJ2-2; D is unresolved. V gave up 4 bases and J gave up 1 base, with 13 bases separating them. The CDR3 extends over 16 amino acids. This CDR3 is CASSSLGLGNTGELFF. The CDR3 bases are TGTGCCAGCAGTTCACTGGGCCTCGGGAACACCGGGGAGCTGTTTTTT.

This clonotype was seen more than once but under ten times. For the CDR3, the DNA is TGTGCCACCCAAGGGACTAGCGGGAGCAAGGGCTGGAATGAGCAGTTCTTC. This codes for CATQGTSGSKGWNEQFF. V gene TRBV6-2 or TRBV6-3 combines with J gene TRBJ2-5, with 14 bases lining up with TRBD2. The tail of the sequence fits TRBJ2-1 better, so the J call may be wrong. Germline V gene sequence: CDR1 MNHEY, CDR2 SVGEGT. There are 17 residues in the CDR3.

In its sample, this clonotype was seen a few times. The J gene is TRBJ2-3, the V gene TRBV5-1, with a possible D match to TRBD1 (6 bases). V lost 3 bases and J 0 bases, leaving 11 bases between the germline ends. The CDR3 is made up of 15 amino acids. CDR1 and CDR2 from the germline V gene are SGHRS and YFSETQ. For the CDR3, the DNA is TGCGCCAGCAGCTGGACAGACCCTAGCACAGATACGCAGTATTTT. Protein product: CASSWTDPSTDTQYF.

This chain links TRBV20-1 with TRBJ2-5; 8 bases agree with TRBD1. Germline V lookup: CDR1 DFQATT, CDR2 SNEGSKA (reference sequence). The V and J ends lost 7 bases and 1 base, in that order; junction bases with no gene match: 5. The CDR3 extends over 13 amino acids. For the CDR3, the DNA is TGCAGTGTCGAGGACAGGGCCCAAGAGACCCAGTACTTC. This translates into CSVEDRAQETQYF.

The CDR3 coding sequence is TGCGCCAGCAGCCAAGGTATTAATCGGGAGACCCAGTACTTC. Translating gives CASSQGINRETQYF. The V call is TRBV4-1, the J call TRBJ2-5; D remains ambiguous. Germline V gives CDR1 MGHRA, CDR2 YSYEKL. The V and J ends lost 1 base and 5 bases respectively, with 11 bases between them. The CDR3 is 14 amino acids.

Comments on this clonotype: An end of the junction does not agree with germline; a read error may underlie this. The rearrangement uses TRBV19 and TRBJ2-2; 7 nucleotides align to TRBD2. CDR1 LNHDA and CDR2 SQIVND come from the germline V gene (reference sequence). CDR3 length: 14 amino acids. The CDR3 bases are TGCGCCAGTAGTACGCGGGAGACCACCGGGGAGCTGTTTTTT. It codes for CASSTRETTGELFF.

The CDR3 DNA follows: TGTGCCAGCAGCGTTCGGGGGGGATCCTACAATGAGCAGTTCTTC. Its translation is CASSVRGGSYNEQFF. This sequence joins TRBV6-5 and TRBJ2-1; 8 bases are shared with TRBD2. Per germline, CDR1 MNHEY and CDR2 SVGAGI. Trimming took 6 bases from V and 1 from J; bases not matched to a gene: 5. The CDR3 covers 15 residues.

The CDR3 nucleotides read TGTGCCAGCAGCCCCCCGGCGGTTACGGGGGAGCTGTTTTTT. It codes for CASSPPAVTGELFF. The chain employs TRBV3-1 and TRBJ2-2; D remains unclear. The CDR3 totals 14 residues. Germline V CDR1 and CDR2: LGHDT, YNNKEL (reference sequence). Trimming pared 4 bases from V and 8 bases from J, leaving 14 bases between.

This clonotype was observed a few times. The CDR3 protein is CASGLAGVLNEQFF. As DNA, the CDR3 is TGTGCCAGCGGCCTAGCGGGAGTGCTCAATGAGCAGTTCTTC. The chain couples TRBV2 to TRBJ2-1; the match to TRBD2 covers 10 bases. CDR1 and CDR2 from the germline V gene are SNHLY and FYNNEI. The CDR3 contains 14 residues. V dropped 8 bases and J dropped 6; count of bases not matched to a gene: 7.

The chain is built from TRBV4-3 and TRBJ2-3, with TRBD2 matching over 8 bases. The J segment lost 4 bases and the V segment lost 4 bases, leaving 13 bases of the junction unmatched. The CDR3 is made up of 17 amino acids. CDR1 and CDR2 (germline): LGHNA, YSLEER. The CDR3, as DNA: TGCGCCAGCAGCCCTGGAGGTGGCGGGAGGTTCTCAGATACGCAGTATTTT. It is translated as CASSPGGGGRFSDTQYF.

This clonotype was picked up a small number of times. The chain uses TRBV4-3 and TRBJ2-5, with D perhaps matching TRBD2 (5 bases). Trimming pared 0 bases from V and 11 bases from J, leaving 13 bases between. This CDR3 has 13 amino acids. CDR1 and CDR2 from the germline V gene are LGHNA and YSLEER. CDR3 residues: CASSQELEAVQYF. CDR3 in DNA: TGCGCCAGCAGCCAAGAACTAGAAGCAGTGCAGTACTTC.

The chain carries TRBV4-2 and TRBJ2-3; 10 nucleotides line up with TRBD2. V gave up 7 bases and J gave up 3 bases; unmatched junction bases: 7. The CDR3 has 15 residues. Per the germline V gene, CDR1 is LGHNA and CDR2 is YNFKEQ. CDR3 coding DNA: TGTGCCAGCACCCAGAGACTAGCGGGTACAGATACGCAGTATTTT. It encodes CASTQRLAGTDTQYF.

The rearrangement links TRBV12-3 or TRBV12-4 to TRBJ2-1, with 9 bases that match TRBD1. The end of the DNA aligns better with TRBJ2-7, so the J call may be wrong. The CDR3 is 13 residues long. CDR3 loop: CASGTGWFYEQYF. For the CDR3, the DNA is TGTGCCAGCGGGACAGGGTGGTTTTACGAGCAGTACTTC.